This T cell receptor beta chain was recorded in a study of OX40 agonist ivuxolimab in advanced cancers. Study overall: Dose-escalation patients were diagnosed with hepatocellular carcinoma, melanoma, renal cell cancer or head and neck cancer. The group had a mean age of about 60 years, ranged from 23 to 79, and was roughly 83% male. There were three patients with partial responses, one having hepatocellular carcinoma and two cutaneous melanoma. Whole-study findings and limits: Clonal expansion by week 6 occurred in CD4+ and CD8+ blood T cells (at 0.1 to 3.0 mg/kg).

In germline, CDR1 is MNHEY, CDR2 SMNVEV (reference sequence). This CDR3 has 14 amino acids. Trimming shortened V by 6 bases and J by 0 bases, and 10 bases separated the two germline ends. Comments on this clone: What it recognizes is unknown.

Produced via immunoSEQ multiplex PCR; TCRdb's table is partial and in-frame only. The sample shows about 36,000 clones, around 73% of them seen only once. This receptor was taken from an adult with an advanced solid tumor such as melanoma, head and neck, liver or kidney cancer. The specimen was CD4+ or CD8+ T cells sorted from blood, collected in a trial of the OX40 agonist ivuxolimab. This chain connects TRBV27 to TRBJ2-3, with no clear D. The CDR3 reads CASRAVISTDTQYF. In DNA, the CDR3 is TGTGCCAGCAGGGCGGTTATTAGCACAGATACGCAGTATTTT.